What follows describes a single TCR beta chain. Antigen specificity is unknown. Markers CD45RO/CCR7/CD25/CD127/CD95/CD27 served to sort CD4+ naive, central memory, regulatory and stem cell-like memory cells. This sample was included in a study of beta chain features in type 1 diabetes. Since all of the isolated RNA was reverse transcribed, expressed TCRB transcripts were what got sequenced. Clones were read by immunoSEQ multiplex PCR, and TCRdb kept only the in-frame ones, dropping some. The table records 970,000 or so clones, 15% to 20% of them present only once. General study results and limits: VDJ junctions sequenced from type 1 diabetes patients showed fewer insertions and more deletions. Shortening that was moderate but significant affected the TCRB CDR3s of Type 1 diabetes patients in all four CD4+ subsets.

Sequencing used naive CD4+ T cells from blood. The clonotype was recovered from a woman aged 18-35 years in good health.

The CDR3 here is CASSQDPTGLADNEQFF. The CDR3 DNA reads TGTGCCAGCAGCCAAGATCCAACGGGACTAGCGGACAATGAGCAGTTCTTC. The J gene is TRBJ2-1, the V gene TRBV14; 11 nucleotides align to TRBD2. Germline assignment: CDR1 SGHDN and CDR2 FVKESK. The CDR3 has 17 residues. V was pared by 0 bases and J by 5 bases, with 6 bases of the junction left unmatched.